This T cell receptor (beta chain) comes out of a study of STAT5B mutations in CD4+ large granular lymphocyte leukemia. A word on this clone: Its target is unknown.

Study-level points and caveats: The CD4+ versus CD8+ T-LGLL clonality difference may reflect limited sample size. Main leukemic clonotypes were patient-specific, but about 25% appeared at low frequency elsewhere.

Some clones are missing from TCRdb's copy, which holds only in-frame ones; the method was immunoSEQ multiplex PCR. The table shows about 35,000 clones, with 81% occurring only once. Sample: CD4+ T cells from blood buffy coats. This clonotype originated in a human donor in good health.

CDR3 amino acids: CASSDDQGVHEQYF. As DNA, the CDR3 is TGTGCCAGCAGTGACGACCAGGGGGTACACGAGCAGTACTTC. The V call is TRBV6-4, the J call TRBJ2-7; TRBD1 agrees at 7 bases. V was pared by 2 bases and J by 5 bases, with 6 bases of the junction left unmatched. The CDR3 has 14 amino acids. Germline lookup yields CDR1 MRHNA and CDR2 SNTAGT.